This T cell receptor beta chain was sequenced for a study of OX40 agonist ivuxolimab in advanced cancers. V was pared by 6 bases and J by 4 bases, with 21 bases between. This CDR3 is built from 16 residues. Germline values: CDR1 ENHRY, CDR2 SYGVKD. This clone was counted a single time. Using immunoSEQ multiplex PCR, the repertoire was profiled, and TCRdb retains in-frame clones only, with some absent. Of 75,000 to 95,000 clones in the sample, 89% were seen once. The sample was CD4+ or CD8+ T cells sorted from blood, taken in a trial of the OX40 agonist ivuxolimab. The TCR comes from an adult with an advanced solid tumor such as melanoma, head and neck, liver or kidney cancer. The rearrangement links TRBV10-3 to TRBJ1-1; TRBD1 is a possible D gene (6 bases). For the CDR3, the DNA is TGTGCCATCAGCAGAAAGGGGGGAGGGTCCACCACTGAAGCTTTCTTT. Its translation is CAISRKGGGSTTEAFF.